This entry concerns a single TCR beta chain. These data originate in a study of blood T cell repertoires in COVID-19. Germline CDR1 and CDR2: LGHNT and FRNRAP. V lost 3 bases, J lost 6 bases, and 12 bases lay in between. The CDR3 consists of 13 residues. Clones were read by immunoSEQ multiplex PCR, and TCRdb kept only the in-frame ones, dropping some. Altogether hundreds of thousands of clones are present, approximately 87% being singletons, with the ten largest covering 6.2%. The chain has TRBV12-5 and TRBJ2-7; D ambiguous. Material: peripheral blood. The receptor was isolated from a man aged 55 to 70 who had recovered from COVID-19. The CDR3 nucleotides are TGTGCTAGTGGTTTTAGGTCGAGGCCCGAGCAGTACTTC. Its translation is CASGFRSRPEQYF.